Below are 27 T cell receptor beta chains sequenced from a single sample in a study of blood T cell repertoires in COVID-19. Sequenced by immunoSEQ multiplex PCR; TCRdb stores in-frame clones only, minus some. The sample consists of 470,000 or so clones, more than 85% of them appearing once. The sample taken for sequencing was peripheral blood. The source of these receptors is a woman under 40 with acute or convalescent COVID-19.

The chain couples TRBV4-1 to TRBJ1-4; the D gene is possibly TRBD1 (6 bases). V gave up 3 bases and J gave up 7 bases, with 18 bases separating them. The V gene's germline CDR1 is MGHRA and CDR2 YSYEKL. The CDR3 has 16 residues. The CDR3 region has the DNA TGCGCCAGCAGCCACGTTCCGGGACAAGGCGGTGAAAAACTGTTTTTT. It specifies CASSHVPGQGGEKLFF.

The CDR3 sequence is CASSLGGLGYEQYF. CDR3 nucleotide sequence: TGTGCCAGCAGCTTAGGGGGGCTGGGGTACGAGCAGTACTTC. V is TRBV7-2 and J is TRBJ2-7; D may be TRBD1 (6 bases). There are 14 residues in the CDR3. The V gene's germline CDR1 is SGHTA and CDR2 FQGNSA. Between the trimmed V and J ends, which lost 1 base and 4 bases, there was a span of 11 bases.

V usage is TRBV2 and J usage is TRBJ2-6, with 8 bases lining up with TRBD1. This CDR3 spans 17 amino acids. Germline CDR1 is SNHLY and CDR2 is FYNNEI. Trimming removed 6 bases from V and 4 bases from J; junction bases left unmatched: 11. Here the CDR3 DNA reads TGTGCCAGCAGCCCCGGGACAGGTCGGGCCGGGGCCAACGTCCTGACTTTC. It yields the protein CASSPGTGRAGANVLTF. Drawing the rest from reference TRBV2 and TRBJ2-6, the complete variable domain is EPEVTQTPSHQVTQMGQEVILRCVPISNHLYFYWYRQILGQKVEFLVSFYNNEISEKSEIFDDQFSVERPDGSNFTLKIRSTKLEDSAMYFCASSPGTGRAGANVLTFGAGSRLTVL.

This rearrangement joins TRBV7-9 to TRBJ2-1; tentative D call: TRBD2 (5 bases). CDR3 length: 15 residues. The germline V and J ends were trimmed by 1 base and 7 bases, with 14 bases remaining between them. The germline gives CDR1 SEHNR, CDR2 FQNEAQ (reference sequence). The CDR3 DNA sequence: TGTGCCAGCAGCTTAGATTTTTTCCGGGGAAATGAGCAGTTCTTC. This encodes CASSLDFFRGNEQFF.

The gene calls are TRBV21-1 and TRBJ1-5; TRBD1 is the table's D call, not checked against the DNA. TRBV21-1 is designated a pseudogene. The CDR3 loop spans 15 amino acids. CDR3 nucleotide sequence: TGTGCCAGCAAAATTAGACAGGGTGGATGGCAGCCCCAGCATTTT. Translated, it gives CASKIRQGGWQPQHF.

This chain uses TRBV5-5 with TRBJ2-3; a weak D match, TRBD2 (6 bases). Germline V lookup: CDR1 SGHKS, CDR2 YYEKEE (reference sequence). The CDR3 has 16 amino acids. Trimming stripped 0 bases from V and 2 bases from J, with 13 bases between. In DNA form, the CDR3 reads TGTGCCAGCAGCTTGGGGGTAGGGGAGGACACAGATACGCAGTATTTT. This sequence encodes CASSLGVGEDTDTQYF.

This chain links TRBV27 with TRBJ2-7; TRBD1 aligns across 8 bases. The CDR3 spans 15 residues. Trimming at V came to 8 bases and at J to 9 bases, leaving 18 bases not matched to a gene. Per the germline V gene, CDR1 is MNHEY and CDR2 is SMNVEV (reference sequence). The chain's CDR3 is CASRPGRGRWIGQYF. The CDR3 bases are TGTGCCAGCCGGCCTGGCAGGGGGCGCTGGATCGGGCAGTACTTC.

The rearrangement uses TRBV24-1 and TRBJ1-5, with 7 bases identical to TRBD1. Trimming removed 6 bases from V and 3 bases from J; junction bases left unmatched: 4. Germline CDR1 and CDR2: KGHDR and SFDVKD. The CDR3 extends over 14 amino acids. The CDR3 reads CATSTDRANQPQHF. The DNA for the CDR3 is TGTGCCACCAGTACCGACAGGGCCAATCAGCCCCAGCATTTT.

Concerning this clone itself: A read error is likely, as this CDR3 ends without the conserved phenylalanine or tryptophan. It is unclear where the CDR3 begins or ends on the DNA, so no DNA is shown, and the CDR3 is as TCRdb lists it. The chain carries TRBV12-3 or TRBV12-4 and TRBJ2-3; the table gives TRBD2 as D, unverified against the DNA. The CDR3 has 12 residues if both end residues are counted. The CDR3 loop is CASSPGLSGEVL.

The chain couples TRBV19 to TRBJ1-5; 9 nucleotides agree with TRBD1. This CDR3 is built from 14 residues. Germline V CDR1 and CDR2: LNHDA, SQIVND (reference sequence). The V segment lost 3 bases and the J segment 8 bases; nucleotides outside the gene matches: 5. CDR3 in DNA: TGTGCCAGTAGTATGGGACAGGGTATAGAGCCCCAGCATTTT. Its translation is CASSMGQGIEPQHF.

CDR3 coding DNA: TGTGCCAGCAGTCCAACAGGGGGCATGGGAACTGAAGCTTTCTTT. It specifies CASSPTGGMGTEAFF. The J gene is TRBJ1-1, the V gene TRBV3-1 (or the pseudogene TRBV3-2), with 9 bases fitting TRBD1. With 6 bases clipped from V and 5 bases from J, the junction kept 10 bases outside the gene matches. The CDR3 loop spans 15 amino acids. Germline V gene data show CDR1 as LGHDT and CDR2 as YNNKEL (reference sequence).

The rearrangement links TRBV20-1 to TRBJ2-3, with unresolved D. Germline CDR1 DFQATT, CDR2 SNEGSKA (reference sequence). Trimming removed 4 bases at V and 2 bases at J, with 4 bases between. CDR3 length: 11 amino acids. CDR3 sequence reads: CSATFTDTQYF. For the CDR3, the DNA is TGCAGTGCTACATTCACAGATACGCAGTATTTT.

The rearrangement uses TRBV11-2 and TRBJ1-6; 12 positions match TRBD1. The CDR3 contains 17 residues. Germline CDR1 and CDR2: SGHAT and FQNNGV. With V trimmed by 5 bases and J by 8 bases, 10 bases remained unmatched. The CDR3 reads CASSLRDRGREDSPLHF. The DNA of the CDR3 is TGTGCCAGCAGCCTCCGGGACAGGGGGCGCGAGGATTCACCCCTCCACTTT.

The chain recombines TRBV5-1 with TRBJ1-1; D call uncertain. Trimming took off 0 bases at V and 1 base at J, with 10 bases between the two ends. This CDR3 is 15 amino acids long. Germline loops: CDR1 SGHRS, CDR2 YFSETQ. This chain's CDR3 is CASSLGGSWNTEAFF. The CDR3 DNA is TGCGCCAGCAGCTTGGGAGGCAGCTGGAACACTGAAGCTTTCTTT.

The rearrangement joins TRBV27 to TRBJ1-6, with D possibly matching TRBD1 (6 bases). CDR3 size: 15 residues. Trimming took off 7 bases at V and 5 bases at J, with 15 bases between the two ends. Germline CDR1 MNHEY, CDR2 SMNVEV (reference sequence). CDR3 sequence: CASKSKYRDNSPLHF. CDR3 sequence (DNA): TGTGCCAGCAAAAGCAAGTACAGGGATAATTCACCCCTCCACTTT.

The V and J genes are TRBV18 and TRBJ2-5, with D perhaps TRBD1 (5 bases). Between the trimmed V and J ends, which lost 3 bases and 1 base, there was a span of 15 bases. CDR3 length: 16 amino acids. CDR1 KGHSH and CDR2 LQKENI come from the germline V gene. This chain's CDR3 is CASSPPQLGLQETQYF. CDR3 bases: TGTGCCAGCTCACCGCCACAGCTGGGGCTCCAAGAGACCCAGTACTTC.

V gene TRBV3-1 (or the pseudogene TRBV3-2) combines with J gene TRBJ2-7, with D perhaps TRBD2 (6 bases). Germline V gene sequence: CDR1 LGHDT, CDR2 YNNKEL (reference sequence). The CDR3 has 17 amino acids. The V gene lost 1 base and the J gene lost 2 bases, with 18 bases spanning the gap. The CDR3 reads CASSQAATGTVPYEQYF. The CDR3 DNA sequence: TGTGCCAGCAGCCAAGCCGCGACCGGGACTGTCCCCTACGAGCAGTACTTC.

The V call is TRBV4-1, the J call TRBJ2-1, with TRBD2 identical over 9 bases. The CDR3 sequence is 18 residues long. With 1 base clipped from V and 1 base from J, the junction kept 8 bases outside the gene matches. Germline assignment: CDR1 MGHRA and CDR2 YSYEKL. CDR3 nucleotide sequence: TGCGCCAGCAGCCAAGTCCTACAAGCGGGGGGTTCCTACAATGAGCAGTTCTTC. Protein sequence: CASSQVLQAGGSYNEQFF.

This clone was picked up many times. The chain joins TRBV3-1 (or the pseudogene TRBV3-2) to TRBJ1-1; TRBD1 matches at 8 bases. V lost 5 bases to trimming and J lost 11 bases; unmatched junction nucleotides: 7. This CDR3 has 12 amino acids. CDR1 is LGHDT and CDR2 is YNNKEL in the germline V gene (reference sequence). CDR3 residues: CASSDPQGAAFF. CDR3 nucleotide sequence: TGTGCCAGCAGCGATCCCCAGGGGGCGGCTTTCTTT.

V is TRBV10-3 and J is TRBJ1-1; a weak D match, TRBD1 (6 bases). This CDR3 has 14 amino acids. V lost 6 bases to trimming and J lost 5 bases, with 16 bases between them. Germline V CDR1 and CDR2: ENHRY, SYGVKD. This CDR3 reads CAISQGRVETEAFF. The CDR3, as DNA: TGTGCCATCAGCCAGGGGAGGGTGGAGACTGAAGCTTTCTTT.

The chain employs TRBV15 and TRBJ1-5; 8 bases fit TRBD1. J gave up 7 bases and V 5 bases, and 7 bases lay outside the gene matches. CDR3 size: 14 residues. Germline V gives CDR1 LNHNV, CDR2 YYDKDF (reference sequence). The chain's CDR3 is CATSPGAGGQPQHF. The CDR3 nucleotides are TGTGCCACCAGCCCTGGGGCAGGGGGCCAGCCCCAGCATTTT.

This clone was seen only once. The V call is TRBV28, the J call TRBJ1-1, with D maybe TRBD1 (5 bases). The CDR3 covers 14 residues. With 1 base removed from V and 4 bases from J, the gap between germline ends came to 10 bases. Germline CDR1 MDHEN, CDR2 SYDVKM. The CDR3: CASSLFLGGTEAFF. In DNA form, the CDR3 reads TGTGCCAGCAGTTTATTTCTCGGGGGCACTGAAGCTTTCTTT. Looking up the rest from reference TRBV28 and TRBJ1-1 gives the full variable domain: DVKVTQSSRYLVKRTGEKVFLECVQDMDHENMFWYRQDPGLGLRLIYFSYDVKMKEKGDIPEGYSVSREKKERFSLILESASTNQTSMYLCASSLFLGGTEAFFGQGTRLTVV.

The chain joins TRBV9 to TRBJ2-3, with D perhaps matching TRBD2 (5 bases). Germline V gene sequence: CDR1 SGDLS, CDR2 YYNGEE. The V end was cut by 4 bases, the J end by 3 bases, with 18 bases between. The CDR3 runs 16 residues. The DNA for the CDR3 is TGTGCCAGCAGCCCGGGGTTTGGACTGTTAACAGATACGCAGTATTTT. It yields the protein CASSPGFGLLTDTQYF.

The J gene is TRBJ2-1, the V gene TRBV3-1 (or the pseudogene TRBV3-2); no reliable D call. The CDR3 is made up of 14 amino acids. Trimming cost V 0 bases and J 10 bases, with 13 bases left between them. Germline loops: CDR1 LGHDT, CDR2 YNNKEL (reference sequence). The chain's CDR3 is CASSQDGGIREQFF. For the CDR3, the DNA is TGTGCCAGCAGCCAAGACGGCGGCATAAGGGAGCAGTTCTTC.

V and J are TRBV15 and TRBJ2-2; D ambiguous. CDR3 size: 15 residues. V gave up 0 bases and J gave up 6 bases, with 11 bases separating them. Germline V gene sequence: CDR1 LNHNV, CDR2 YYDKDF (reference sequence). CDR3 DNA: TGTGCCACCAGCAGAGATCGGTCCACCGCCGGGGAGCTGTTTTTT. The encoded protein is CATSRDRSTAGELFF.

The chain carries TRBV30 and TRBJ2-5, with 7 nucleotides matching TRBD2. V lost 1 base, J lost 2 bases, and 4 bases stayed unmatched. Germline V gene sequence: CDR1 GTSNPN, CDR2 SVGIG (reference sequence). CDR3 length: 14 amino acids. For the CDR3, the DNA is TGTGCCTGGAGTGGGGAGGGACTACAAGAGACCCAGTACTTC. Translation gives CAWSGEGLQETQYF.

The CDR3 sequence: CASNQRGATDTQYF. DNA for the CDR3: TGTGCCAGCAACCAGCGGGGGGCCACAGATACGCAGTATTTT. The V call is TRBV7-9, the J call TRBJ2-3; 9 nucleotides line up with TRBD2. This CDR3 spans 14 amino acids. With V trimmed by 7 bases and J by 2 bases, 4 bases remained unmatched. In germline, CDR1 is SEHNR, CDR2 FQNEAQ (reference sequence).